This passage covers 6 T cell receptor beta chains from one sample sequenced in a study of CXCR4 blockade with PD-1 therapy in pancreatic cancer. Sequencing was performed with immunoSEQ multiplex PCR; in TCRdb, only in-frame clones are kept and a portion is missing. The sample carries 4,500 to 5,500 clones, nearly 50% recorded once. Input material: tumor tissue. These receptors originate from a human donor with pancreatic ductal adenocarcinoma.

The chain carries TRBV18 and TRBJ2-1; TRBD2 matches at 12 bases. Germline CDR1 reads KGHSH; CDR2 reads LQKENI. The CDR3 runs 15 residues. Losses at the gene ends were 6 bases for V and 7 bases for J; bases not matched to a gene: 7. The CDR3 DNA reads TGTGCCAGCTCCTCGACTAGCGGGAGCGGGAATGAGCAGTTCTTC. Protein: CASSSTSGSGNEQFF.

The rearrangement uses TRBV28 and TRBJ1-2; weak D call: TRBD1 (6 bases). Germline V gene data show CDR1 as MDHEN and CDR2 as SYDVKM. The CDR3 extends over 14 amino acids. Trimming cost V 6 bases and J 5 bases, with 16 bases left between them. The CDR3 DNA is TGTGCCAGCAGACCCACGGGGACACTTTATGGCTACACCTTC. This gives the protein CASRPTGTLYGYTF.

V gene TRBV12-5 combines with J gene TRBJ1-1, with a tentative D call TRBD1 (6 bases). From germline, CDR1 is LGHNT and CDR2 FRNRAP. The CDR3 runs 15 residues. CDR3 amino acids: CASTPKGGLGTEAFF. Here the CDR3 DNA reads TGTGCCAGCACTCCAAAGGGGGGGCTAGGGACTGAAGCTTTCTTT.

This clone was counted only a few times. The gene calls are TRBV11-3 and TRBJ1-1; TRBD1 matches at 7 bases. The CDR3 has 15 residues. Germline CDR1 SGHNT, CDR2 YENEEA. With 3 bases clipped from V and 2 bases from J, the junction kept 6 bases outside the gene matches. The CDR3 sequence is CASSLQQGGNTEAFF. In nucleotides, the CDR3 is TGTGCCAGCAGCTTGCAGCAAGGGGGCAACACTGAAGCTTTCTTT.

The chain joins TRBV5-1 to TRBJ2-1; 13 nucleotides align to TRBD2. Germline V CDR1 and CDR2: SGHRS, YFSETQ. Trimming removed 4 bases from V and 5 bases from J; junction bases left unmatched: 9. The CDR3 consists of 17 residues. CDR3 sequence reads: CASSLRLAGGFHNEQFF. CDR3 bases: TGCGCCAGCAGCCTCAGACTAGCGGGAGGCTTTCACAATGAGCAGTTCTTC.

The chain links TRBV10-2 to TRBJ1-4, with D possibly TRBD1 on 6 matching bases. V was shortened by 9 bases and J by 4 bases, with 15 bases between the two germline ends. The germline CDR1 and CDR2 sequences are WSHSY and SAAADI. This CDR3 contains 14 residues. Written as DNA, the CDR3 is TGCGCCAGTGCTGCCCAGGGGATTAATGAAAAACTGTTTTTT. This gives the protein CASAAQGINEKLFF.